The 4 T cell receptor beta chains reported below all come from one sample, sequenced in a study of blood T cell repertoires in COVID-19. Produced via immunoSEQ multiplex PCR; TCRdb's table is partial and in-frame only. The profile shows around 77,000 clones, roughly four fifths of them singletons. The sample was peripheral blood. These receptor sequences come from a man younger than 45 with COVID-19, enrolled during active disease.

The V gene is TRBV29-1, the J gene TRBJ2-5; D gene unclear. CDR3 size: 12 residues. Trimming cost V 7 bases and J 4 bases, with 13 bases left between them. Germline V gene lookup returns CDR1 SQVTM and CDR2 ANQGSEA. This CDR3 is CSAKSALETQYF. DNA of the CDR3: TGCAGCGCCAAAAGCGCACTAGAGACCCAGTACTTC.

V usage is TRBV19 and J usage is TRBJ1-2, with D possibly TRBD1 on 5 matching bases. The V and J ends lost 3 bases and 2 bases respectively, with 7 bases between them. There are 13 residues in the CDR3. Germline CDR1 reads LNHDA; CDR2 reads SQIVND (reference sequence). This CDR3 reads CASSIGGNYGYTF. In nucleotides, the CDR3 is TGTGCCAGTAGTATTGGGGGGAACTATGGCTACACCTTC.

The V call is TRBV6-4, the J call TRBJ2-1, with 10 nucleotides matching TRBD2. Germline V CDR1 and CDR2: MRHNA, SNTAGT. Germline trimming cut 0 bases from V and 8 bases from J; bases unmatched to any gene: 4. This CDR3 contains 15 residues. The CDR3 sequence is CASSDSSSGSHEQFF. CDR3 DNA sequence: TGTGCCAGCAGTGACTCGTCTAGCGGGAGTCATGAGCAGTTCTTC.

This chain connects TRBV19 to TRBJ2-4; 8 positions match TRBD1. V shed 6 bases, J shed 3 bases, and the junction held 1 base outside the gene matches. The germline V gene has CDR1 LNHDA and CDR2 SQIVND (reference sequence). The CDR3 spans 13 residues. The CDR3 loop reads CASRQGGKNIQYF. CDR3 nucleotide sequence: TGTGCCAGTAGACAGGGGGGCAAAAACATTCAGTACTTC.